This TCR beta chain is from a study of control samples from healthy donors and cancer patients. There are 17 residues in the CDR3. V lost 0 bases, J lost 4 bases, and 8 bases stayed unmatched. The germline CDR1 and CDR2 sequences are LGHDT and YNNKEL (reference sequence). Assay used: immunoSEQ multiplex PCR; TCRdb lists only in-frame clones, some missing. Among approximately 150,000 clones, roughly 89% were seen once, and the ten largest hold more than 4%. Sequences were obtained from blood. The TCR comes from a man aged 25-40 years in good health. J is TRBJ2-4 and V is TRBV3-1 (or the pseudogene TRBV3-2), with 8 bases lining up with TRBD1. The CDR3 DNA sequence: TGTGCCAGCAGCCAAGAAGGGACAGGCCAAGGGAAAAACATTCAGTACTTC. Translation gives CASSQEGTGQGKNIQYF.